These T cell receptor beta chains were read from a single sample in a study of Graves' ophthalmopathy and Graves' hyperthyroidism. TCRdb re-called the multiplex PCR reads through MiXCR, storing one row per CDR3 protein. The data hold 1 million to 1.3 million distinct CDR3 sequences, with about two fifths observed a single time. The source material was peripheral blood or thyroid tissue (not recorded which). Source of these receptors: an adult man with Graves' hyperthyroidism. CDR3s include the opening cysteine and the closing phenylalanine or tryptophan. Each record gives: V gene, D gene, J gene, clone size, CDR3 DNA, CDR3 protein. A D gene is named only where the DNA matches it firmly. Clone sizes are given selectively: once, few, many, or a class where the clone is expanded.

TRBV29-1	NA	TRBJ1-2	NA	TGCAGCGTTGTCTATGCGGGGGCGCGTTATGGCTACACCTTC	CSVVYAGARYGYTF
TRBV7-9	NA	TRBJ1-5	many	TGTGCCAGCAGCCACATCAATCAGCCCCAGCATTTT	CASSHINQPQHF
TRBV4-2	NA	TRBJ2-5	NA	TGTGCCAGCAGCCAACGGTTGAGAGACACCCAAGAGACCCAGTACTTC	CASSQRLRDTQETQYF
TRBV19	NA	TRBJ1-2	many	TGTGCCAGTGAAGGGATCTATGGCTACACCTTC	CASEGIYGYTF
TRBV7-9	TRBD2	TRBJ2-7	many	TGTGCCAGCAGCTTAAACGCACTAGCGCACTACGAGCAGTACTTC	CASSLNALAHYEQYF
TRBV25-1	NA	TRBJ2-3	few	TGTGCCAGCAGTGAATGGTCGACTTTGCGGACCTCAGATACGCAGTATTTT	CASSEWSTLRTSDTQYF
TRBV25-1	TRBD1	TRBJ1-6	many	TGTGCCAGCAAAAGGCATCTAGTCGGACAGGGCCAAAAGTCTAATTCACCCCTCCACTTT	CASKRHLVGQGQKSNSPLHF
TRBV6-4	NA	TRBJ1-6	few	TGTGCCAGCAGTCGAGGACCAGGGTTGGGCCCCCTCCACTTT	CASSRGPGLGPLHF
TRBV2	NA	TRBJ1-5	few	TGTGCCAGCTCGATTCTCGAGGGGCGGGAGCAGCCCCAGCATTTT	CASSILEGREQPQHF
TRBV7-3	NA	TRBJ2-7	once	TGTGCCAGCAGCTTATCCAGGGCGAACTACGAGCAGTACTTC	CASSLSRANYEQYF
TRBV2	NA	TRBJ1-2	NA	TGTGCCAGCAGTGTTTCAGGGGATGGGGGCTACACCTTC	CASSVSGDGGYTF
TRBV13	NA	TRBJ1-2	many	TGTGCCAGCAGCCTGGGGACAATACACTATGGCTACACCTTC	CASSLGTIHYGYTF
TRBV5-5	TRBD1	TRBJ1-3	NA	TGTGCCAGCAGCTATAACAGGGGGACCGCCTCTGGAAACACCATATATTTT	CASSYNRGTASGNTIYF
TRBV20-1	NA	TRBJ1-4	NA	TGCAGTGCTCCTCCGGGGTATTCTAATGAAAAACTGTTTTTT	CSAPPGYSNEKLFF
TRBV7-2	TRBD2	TRBJ2-3	NA	TGTGCCAGCAGCCCCAGCGGGGGGGCTCGCACAGATACGCAGTATTTT	CASSPSGGARTDTQYF
TRBV27	TRBD1	TRBJ1-1	few	TGTGCCAGCAGACGACAGGGAGAGAACACTGAAGCTTTCTTT	CASRRQGENTEAFF
TRBV6-5	TRBD1	TRBJ2-7	many	TGTGCCAGCAGTTACAGCCCGGACAGGGGGCCCTACGAGCAGTACTTC	CASSYSPDRGPYEQYF
TRBV2	NA	TRBJ1-1	many	TGTGCCAGCAGTGACGGGGCCAGACAGAACACTGAAGCTTTCTTT	CASSDGARQNTEAFF
TRBV9	NA	TRBJ1-1	many	TGTGCCAGCAGCGCCATCGAGGGCACTGAAGCTTTCTTT	CASSAIEGTEAFF
TRBV7-2	TRBD1	TRBJ1-2	NA	TGTGCCAGCAGCCCCCTGGGACAGGGAAGCTATGGCTACACCTTC	CASSPLGQGSYGYTF
TRBV13	TRBD2	TRBJ2-2	few	TGTGCCAGCAGCGGCGGGGGGCCGAACACCGGGGAGCTGTTTTTT	CASSGGGPNTGELFF
TRBV6-5	NA	TRBJ1-5	NA	TGTGCCAGCAGGGGGACTAGCGGAGAGACCCAGCATTTT	CASRGTSGETQHF
TRBV9	NA	TRBJ2-7	NA	TGTGCCAGCAGCGTACAGGGGAGTCTCAACGAGCAGTACTTC	CASSVQGSLNEQYF
TRBV6-2/TRBV6-3	TRBD2	TRBJ2-5	NA	TGTGCCAGCAGGGGAGGGACTAGCGTACGAGAGACCCAGTACTTC	CASRGGTSVRETQYF
TRBV12-3/TRBV12-4	NA	TRBJ2-7	few	TGTGCCAGCAGTAGTAGGCCCTCAACCTCCTACGAGCAGTACTTC	CASSSRPSTSYEQYF
TRBV20-1	NA	TRBJ2-7	NA	TGCAGTGGCATCCGTGCCAGGGACAACGAGCAGTACTTC	CSGIRARDNEQYF
TRBV4-1	NA	TRBJ2-5	many	TGCGCCAGCAGCCATCGCGTCTTAGTCGGAGAGACCCAGTACTTC	CASSHRVLVGETQYF
TRBV6-6	NA	TRBJ1-1	many	TGTGCCAGCAGCACCACGGGGGTCGAAGCTTTCTTT	CASSTTGVEAFF
TRBV7-2	TRBD1	TRBJ2-2	NA	TGTGCCAGCAGCCGTGGGACAGGGATGATTCTACGGGAGCTGTTTTTT	CASSRGTGMILRELFF
TRBV7-2	NA	TRBJ2-2	many	TGTGCCAGCAGCTTCGGCGGGGCGCGCACCGGGGAGCTGTTTTTT	CASSFGGARTGELFF
TRBV29-1	NA	TRBJ1-2	once	TGCAGCGTTGCACCGGACACATCCAACTATGGCTACACCTTC	CSVAPDTSNYGYTF
TRBV7-2	TRBD1	TRBJ2-2	NA	TGTGCCAGCAGCTCAGGGGGACAGGGTTACACCGGGGAGCTGTTTTTT	CASSSGGQGYTGELFF
TRBV6-6	NA	TRBJ2-5	NA	TGTGCCAGCTCACGCATACAAGAGACCCAGTACTTC	CASSRIQETQYF
TRBV7-2	NA	TRBJ1-2	many	TGTGCCAGCAGCTCCGCAGGGGCGGGAGGCTACACCTTC	CASSSAGAGGYTF
TRBV9	NA	TRBJ2-5	many	TGTGCCAGCAGCGTAGGACAGGATATTATGAGGCTAGAGACCCAGTACTTC	CASSVGQDIMRLETQYF
TRBV20-1	TRBD1	TRBJ2-5	many	TGCAGTGCTAGCCCGGACAGGGGCCAAGAGACCCAGTACTTC	CSASPDRGQETQYF